One and the same sample provided the 14 T cell receptor beta chains below, sequenced in a study of T cell changes during pregnancy in multiple sclerosis. The protocol was immunoSEQ multiplex PCR, while the TCRdb copy is restricted to in-frame clones and leaves out a portion. The data contain 45,000 to 60,000 clones, 90% of them singletons. This specimen consisted of CD8+ T cells from peripheral blood mononuclear cells, obtained before pregnancy. Receptor source: a female donor with multiple sclerosis, enrolled in a pregnancy study.

The chain combines TRBV7-9 with TRBJ2-2; TRBD2 matches 8 bases. Germline V gene data show CDR1 as SEHNR and CDR2 as FQNEAQ (reference sequence). The CDR3 totals 16 residues. Trimming at V came to 5 bases and at J to 4 bases, leaving 9 bases not matched to a gene. This CDR3 reads CASSPPSGGSTGELFF. CDR3 sequence (DNA): TGTGCCAGCAGCCCCCCGAGCGGGGGCTCCACCGGGGAGCTGTTTTTT.

V and J are TRBV7-3 and TRBJ1-1; 9 bases match TRBD1. Germline lookup yields CDR1 SGHTA and CDR2 FQGTGA. The CDR3 extends over 18 amino acids. The ends lost 3 bases at V and 4 bases at J; junction bases unmatched: 15. CDR3 sequence reads: CASSFYPLGTGKITEAFF. The CDR3 DNA sequence: TGTGCCAGCAGCTTTTACCCCCTCGGGACAGGGAAGATCACTGAAGCTTTCTTT.

V and J are TRBV5-8 and TRBJ1-3, with a possible D match to TRBD1 (5 bases). Looked up from germline, CDR1 is SGHTS and CDR2 is YDEGEE. Deletions cut 0 bases from V and 0 bases from J, with 7 bases between. The CDR3 totals 15 residues. CDR3 region: CASSLGQTSGNTIYF. CDR3 nucleotide sequence: TGTGCCAGCAGCTTGGGACAGACCTCTGGAAACACCATATATTTT.

V and J are TRBV30 and TRBJ2-5, with 9 bases identical to TRBD2. V lost 1 base, J lost 0 bases, and 3 bases stayed unmatched. The CDR3 consists of 15 residues. Germline V gene data show CDR1 as GTSNPN and CDR2 as SVGIG (reference sequence). CDR3 DNA sequence: TGTGCCTGGAGTGGAAGCGGGGGGTACCAAGAGACCCAGTACTTC. Translated, it gives CAWSGSGGYQETQYF.

This clone was found once. The chain combines TRBV29-1 with TRBJ2-7; tentative D call: TRBD2 (6 bases). The V end was cut by 5 bases, the J end by 1 base, with 12 bases between. The CDR3 runs to 13 residues. Germline-derived CDR1 and CDR2 are SQVTM and ANQGSEA. The CDR3 region is CSVLSGTSYEQYF. The CDR3 DNA follows: TGCAGCGTTCTTAGCGGAACATCCTACGAGCAGTACTTC.

This clone was observed a single time. The J gene is TRBJ1-3, the V gene TRBV4-1; 9 bases align to TRBD1. Looked up from germline, CDR1 is MGHRA and CDR2 is YSYEKL. The J segment lost 4 bases and the V segment lost 8 bases, leaving 12 bases of the junction unmatched. CDR3 size: 16 residues. The CDR3, as DNA: TGCGCCAGCGGCGGACAGGGGACGTCCTCCGGAAACACCATATATTTT. It is translated as CASGGQGTSSGNTIYF.

The chain carries TRBV7-9 and TRBJ2-5, with D unclear. Germline V gives CDR1 SEHNR, CDR2 FQNEAQ (reference sequence). The CDR3 loop spans 14 amino acids. V was shortened by 1 base and J by 0 bases, with 6 bases between the two germline ends. The CDR3 spells CASSLDPYQETQYF. As DNA, the CDR3 is TGTGCCAGCAGCTTAGATCCGTACCAAGAGACCCAGTACTTC.

V gene TRBV7-9 combines with J gene TRBJ2-2; D is ambiguous. V was cut by 5 bases and J by 5 bases, with 6 bases left in between. Germline lookup yields CDR1 SEHNR and CDR2 FQNEAQ (reference sequence). CDR3 size: 12 residues. The CDR3 bases are TGTGCCAGCAGCCTACGGACCGGGGAGCTGTTTTTT. As protein: CASSLRTGELFF.

This chain uses TRBV4-1 with TRBJ2-1; tentatively, D is TRBD2 (7 bases). The CDR3 runs 14 residues. Germline V gives CDR1 MGHRA, CDR2 YSYEKL. Trimming took off 0 bases at V and 7 bases at J, with 10 bases between the two ends. Written as DNA, the CDR3 is TGCGCCAGCAGCCAAGAAGGGGGGGGGAATGAGCAGTTCTTC. It specifies CASSQEGGGNEQFF.

The chain combines TRBV7-9 with TRBJ2-5, with D hard to call. Germline CDR1 is SEHNR and CDR2 is FQNEAQ (reference sequence). Trimming took 5 bases from V and 3 from J, leaving 7 bases between them. This CDR3 is built from 12 residues. CDR3 DNA: TGTGCCAGCAGCCACATGGAAGAGACCCAGTACTTC. Its translation: CASSHMEETQYF.

This clone was observed many times. The rearrangement joins TRBV19 to TRBJ2-7, with D possibly matching TRBD1 (5 bases). V lost 3 bases, J lost 2 bases, and 8 bases lay in between. CDR1 is LNHDA and CDR2 is SQIVND in the germline V gene (reference sequence). The CDR3 spans 13 residues. DNA of the CDR3: TGTGCCAGTAGTATGGGCAGGGCCTACGAGCAGTACTTC. It yields the protein CASSMGRAYEQYF.

A word on this clone: At one end the junction does not follow the germline gene, possibly because of a read error. The rearrangement links TRBV7-7 to TRBJ2-2, with D maybe TRBD2 (6 bases). Germline V gene sequence: CDR1 SSHAT, CDR2 FNYEAQ (reference sequence). The CDR3 sequence is 15 residues long. In nucleotides, the CDR3 is TGTGCTAGCAGCCCGGACCCGGGGGACACCGGGGAGCTGTTTTTT. It translates to CASSPDPGDTGELFF.

This chain connects TRBV9 to TRBJ1-1; D might be TRBD1 (6 bases). V gave up 4 bases and J gave up 3 bases, with 10 bases separating them. The CDR3 is 13 amino acids. CDR1 is SGDLS, CDR2 YYNGEE, per germline. CDR3 sequence: CASSPGDYTEAFF. The CDR3 DNA reads as TGTGCCAGCAGCCCAGGGGATTACACTGAAGCTTTCTTT. The whole variable domain, filled in from reference TRBV9 and TRBJ1-1, reads DSGVTQTPKHLITATGQRVTLRCSPRSGDLSVYWYQQSLDQGLQFLIQYYNGEERAKGNILERFSAQQFPDLHSELNLSSLELGDSALYFCASSPGDYTEAFFGQGTRLTVV.

The chain couples TRBV9 to TRBJ2-7; D is unresolved. The CDR3 runs to 13 residues. CDR1 and CDR2 from the germline V gene are SGDLS and YYNGEE. Between the trimmed V and J ends, which lost 2 bases and 0 bases, there was a span of 6 bases. Written as DNA, the CDR3 is TGTGCCAGCAGCGTGGGCTTCTCCTACGAGCAGTACTTC. Its protein is CASSVGFSYEQYF.